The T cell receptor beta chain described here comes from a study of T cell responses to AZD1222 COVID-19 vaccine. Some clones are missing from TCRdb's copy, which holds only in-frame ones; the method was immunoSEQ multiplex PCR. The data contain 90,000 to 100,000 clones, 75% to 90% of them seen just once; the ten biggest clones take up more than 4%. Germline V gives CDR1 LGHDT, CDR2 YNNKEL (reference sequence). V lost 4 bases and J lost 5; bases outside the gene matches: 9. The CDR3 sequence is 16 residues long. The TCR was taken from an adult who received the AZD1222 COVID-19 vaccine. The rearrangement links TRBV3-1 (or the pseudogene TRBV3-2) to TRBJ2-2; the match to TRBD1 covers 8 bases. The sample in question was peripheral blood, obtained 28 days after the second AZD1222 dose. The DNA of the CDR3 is TGTGCCAGCAGCCGAGCGACAGGGGTATCGACCGGGGAGCTGTTTTTT. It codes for CASSRATGVSTGELFF.